This T cell receptor (beta chain) was recorded in a study of blood T cell repertoires in COVID-19. Germline V lookup: CDR1 KGHSH, CDR2 LQKENI. The CDR3 contains 15 residues. Trimming took 4 bases from V and 4 from J; bases not matched to a gene: 5. Only in-frame clones appear in the TCRdb table, and some are missing; sequencing was by immunoSEQ multiplex PCR. This sample has approximately 300,000 clones, with around 89% found just once. The TCR was taken from a man younger than 45 with acute or convalescent COVID-19. The specimen was peripheral blood. The rearrangement links TRBV18 to TRBJ2-4, with TRBD1 identical over 9 bases. CDR3 in amino acids: CASSRDRARKNIQYF. CDR3 coding DNA: TGTGCCAGCTCACGGGACAGGGCTCGGAAAAACATTCAGTACTTC.